The 2 T cell receptor beta chains reported below all come from one sample, sequenced in a study of OX40 agonist ivuxolimab in advanced cancers. TCRdb's copy holds only in-frame clones and misses some; the assay was immunoSEQ multiplex PCR. The sample lists tens of thousands of clones, roughly nine tenths seen once, with 30% to 35% in the top ten. The sequencing here drew on CD4+ or CD8+ T cells sorted from blood, taken in a trial of the OX40 agonist ivuxolimab. All receptors come from an adult with an advanced solid tumor such as melanoma, head and neck, liver or kidney cancer.

V usage is TRBV25-1 and J usage is TRBJ1-4, with 8 positions matching TRBD1. Looked up from germline, CDR1 is MGHDK and CDR2 is SYGVNS. J gave up 7 bases and V 5 bases, and 3 bases lay outside the gene matches. The CDR3 covers 13 residues. The CDR3 sequence is CASSITGGEKLFF. The CDR3 DNA sequence: TGTGCCAGCAGTATTACAGGGGGTGAAAAACTGTTTTTT.

The chain employs TRBV7-2 and TRBJ1-2, with D maybe TRBD1 (5 bases). The CDR3 contains 14 residues. Trimming took off 5 bases at V and 6 bases at J, with 16 bases between the two ends. The germline V gene encodes CDR1 SGHTA and CDR2 FQGNSA. Here the CDR3 reads CASSPSGSRHGYTF. The DNA of the CDR3 is TGTGCCAGCAGCCCCTCAGGGAGCCGGCATGGCTACACCTTC.